Listed below are T cell receptor beta chains from one sample, sequenced in a study of T cell responses to AZD1222 COVID-19 vaccine. The table came from immunoSEQ multiplex PCR; TCRdb's copy has only in-frame clones and leaves some out. The data contain approximately 150,000 clones, 92% of them singletons. This specimen was peripheral blood, taken 28 days after the second AZD1222 dose. These receptors came from an adult who received the AZD1222 COVID-19 vaccine. Each CDR3 is given with its conserved first and last residue. D genes are given only for firm matches. Clone size is given for some rows only: seen once, a few or many times, or a class if the clone is expanded.

v_call	j_call	clone_size	d_call	cdr3_aa	cdr3_nt
TRBV29-1	TRBJ2-7	-	-	CSVELQGPYYEQYF	TGCAGCGTTGAACTCCAGGGACCTTACTACGAGCAGTACTTC
TRBV4-1	TRBJ2-1	-	-	CASSSLASSYNEQFF	TGCGCCAGCAGCTCCCTAGCGTCCTCCTACAATGAGCAGTTCTTC
TRBV27	TRBJ1-1	-	TRBD1	CASIRVPGQGMNTEAFF	TGTGCCAGCATCCGCGTCCCGGGACAGGGAATGAACACTGAAGCTTTCTTT
TRBV12-3/TRBV12-4	TRBJ1-2	-	-	CASSGQYGYTF	TGTGCCAGCAGTGGACAGTATGGCTACACCTTC
TRBV18	TRBJ1-1	-	-	CASSPFGQSNTEAFF	TGTGCCAGCTCCCCCTTTGGGCAGTCGAACACTGAAGCTTTCTTT
TRBV4-3	TRBJ1-5	-	TRBD1	CASSQEIRTTGDQPQHF	TGCGCCAGCAGCCAAGAAATTAGGACGACAGGGGATCAGCCCCAGCATTTT
TRBV6-5	TRBJ1-5	once	-	CASSPWTHQPQHF	TGTGCCAGCAGTCCCTGGACTCATCAGCCCCAGCATTTT
TRBV6-4	TRBJ1-2	-	-	CASSDSTVGGFYGYTF	TGTGCCAGCAGTGACTCGACAGTCGGAGGATTCTATGGCTACACCTTC
TRBV5-4	TRBJ1-1	-	TRBD1	CASSTTGGDTEAFF	TGTGCCAGCAGCACGACAGGGGGCGACACTGAAGCTTTCTTT
TRBV12-3/TRBV12-4	TRBJ1-4	-	-	CASSLAQRGKPFF	TGTGCCAGCAGTTTAGCGCAACGAGGGAAGCCTTTTTTT
TRBV7-9	TRBJ2-2	few	-	CASRPGQNTGELFF	TGTGCCAGCAGGCCGGGACAGAACACCGGGGAGCTGTTTTTT
TRBV9	TRBJ2-1	-	-	CASSVEGVNEQFF	TGTGCCAGCAGCGTAGAGGGTGTCAATGAGCAGTTCTTC
TRBV15	TRBJ1-2	-	-	CATSRGGDQPLYGYTF	TGTGCCACCAGCAGAGGGGGGGACCAACCGCTCTATGGCTACACCTTC
TRBV7-9	TRBJ2-2	-	-	CASSLRQANTGELFF	TGTGCCAGCAGCTTACGACAGGCGAACACCGGGGAGCTGTTTTTT
TRBV5-4	TRBJ1-2	-	TRBD1	CASSSPTGQVYGYTF	TGTGCCAGCAGCTCACCGACAGGACAGGTCTATGGCTACACCTTC
TRBV30	TRBJ1-4	-	-	CAWTGQLNEKLFF	TGTGCCTGGACGGGACAACTTAATGAAAAACTGTTTTTT
TRBV5-1	TRBJ1-3	-	-	CASSLEGNEGPIYF	TGCGCCAGCAGCTTGGAGGGGAACGAAGGGCCCATATATTTT
TRBV5-1	TRBJ2-1	-	-	CASSTDRYNEQFF	TGCGCCAGCAGCACGGACAGATACAATGAGCAGTTCTTC
TRBV3-1/TRBV3-2	TRBJ1-2	-	TRBD1	CASSLSTWTGATNYGYTF	TGTGCCAGCAGCCTAAGCACCTGGACAGGGGCTACTAACTATGGCTACACCTTC
TRBV4-3	TRBJ1-5	-	-	CASSQAAGEPQHF	TGCGCCAGCAGCCAAGCGGCGGGGGAGCCCCAGCATTTT
TRBV11-2	TRBJ2-3	-	TRBD2	CASRGLAGTDTQYF	TGTGCCAGCAGAGGACTAGCAGGCACAGATACGCAGTATTTT
TRBV5-6	TRBJ1-2	-	-	CASSPTPGDIQYGYTF	TGTGCCAGCAGCCCGACCCCAGGGGACATCCAGTATGGCTACACCTTC
TRBV6-2/TRBV6-3	TRBJ2-5	-	-	CASSFSTYRLPQETQYF	TGTGCCAGCAGTTTCTCCACGTACAGGCTGCCCCAAGAGACCCAGTACTTC
TRBV5-6	TRBJ2-2	few	-	CASSLQASGTGELFF	TGTGCCAGCAGCCTACAAGCTTCAGGGACCGGGGAGCTGTTTTTT
TRBV28	TRBJ2-2	-	TRBD2	CASRTGGGYTGELFF	TGTGCCAGCAGAACGGGGGGAGGGTACACCGGGGAGCTGTTTTTT
TRBV5-1	TRBJ1-4	-	-	CASSSSGSAEKLFF	TGCGCCAGCAGCTCTAGCGGCTCGGCGGAAAAACTGTTTTTT
TRBV19	TRBJ2-2	-	-	CASRGAGTGELFF	TGTGCCAGTAGGGGGGCTGGAACCGGGGAGCTGTTTTTT
TRBV7-8	TRBJ1-5	once	-	CASNDGRNQPQHF	TGTGCCAGCAACGACGGGCGCAATCAGCCCCAGCATTTT
TRBV18	TRBJ2-1	-	-	CASSPPNGGMGNEQFF	TGTGCCAGCTCACCACCGAATGGGGGTATGGGTAATGAGCAGTTCTTC
TRBV28	TRBJ1-2	-	TRBD1	CASSTPGGGSVGYTF	TGTGCCAGCAGTACCCCAGGGGGGGGAAGTGTAGGCTACACCTTC
TRBV5-4	TRBJ2-3	-	-	CASSFTDTQYF	TGTGCCAGCAGCTTTACAGATACGCAGTATTTT
TRBV11-2	TRBJ1-1	-	-	CASSLTFSEAFF	TGTGCCAGCAGCTTGACATTCAGTGAAGCTTTCTTT
TRBV10-2	TRBJ1-1	-	-	CASSDLRGRTRNTEAFF	TGCGCCAGCAGTGACCTCAGGGGCCGGACAAGGAACACTGAAGCTTTCTTT
TRBV9	TRBJ2-2	-	TRBD2	CASSPRTGGANTGELFF	TGTGCCAGCAGCCCCCGAACGGGGGGTGCTAACACCGGGGAGCTGTTTTTT
TRBV18	TRBJ1-1	-	-	CASSLATGEAFF	TGTGCCAGCTCACTTGCCACAGGTGAAGCTTTCTTT
TRBV12-5	TRBJ1-3	few	-	CASGRTESGNTIYF	TGTGCTAGTGGGAGAACTGAAAGTGGAAACACCATATATTTT
TRBV5-1	TRBJ1-1	-	-	CASSSRTENTEAFF	TGCGCCAGCAGCTCCCGGACAGAGAACACTGAAGCTTTCTTT
TRBV7-9	TRBJ2-3	-	-	CASSLSSYTQYF	TGTGCCAGCAGCTTGAGCTCTTATACGCAGTATTTT
TRBV18	TRBJ1-4	-	TRBD1	CASSENRPGTGNEKLFF	TGTGCCAGCTCCGAGAATAGACCGGGGACAGGGAATGAAAAACTGTTTTTT
TRBV2	TRBJ1-4	-	-	CVSRLSSGANEKLFF	TGTGTCAGCCGGCTCTCTAGTGGGGCTAATGAAAAACTGTTTTTT
TRBV19	TRBJ1-1	-	-	CASSKAFGEAFF	TGTGCCAGTAGTAAGGCGTTTGGTGAAGCTTTCTTT
TRBV7-9	TRBJ1-2	-	-	CASSPDQGYGYTF	TGTGCCAGCAGCCCCGACCAGGGCTATGGCTACACCTTC
TRBV7-2	TRBJ1-3	-	-	CASSLALGGNTIYF	TGTGCCAGCAGCTTAGCGCTCGGGGGAAACACCATATATTTT
TRBV2	TRBJ2-3	-	-	CASSAVLARAFDTQYF	TGTGCCAGCAGTGCTGTTCTAGCGAGAGCTTTTGATACGCAGTATTTT
TRBV7-3	TRBJ2-3	once	TRBD2	CASSSGTSGSLGTDTQYF	TGTGCCAGCAGCTCCGGGACTAGCGGGTCCCTGGGCACAGATACGCAGTATTTT